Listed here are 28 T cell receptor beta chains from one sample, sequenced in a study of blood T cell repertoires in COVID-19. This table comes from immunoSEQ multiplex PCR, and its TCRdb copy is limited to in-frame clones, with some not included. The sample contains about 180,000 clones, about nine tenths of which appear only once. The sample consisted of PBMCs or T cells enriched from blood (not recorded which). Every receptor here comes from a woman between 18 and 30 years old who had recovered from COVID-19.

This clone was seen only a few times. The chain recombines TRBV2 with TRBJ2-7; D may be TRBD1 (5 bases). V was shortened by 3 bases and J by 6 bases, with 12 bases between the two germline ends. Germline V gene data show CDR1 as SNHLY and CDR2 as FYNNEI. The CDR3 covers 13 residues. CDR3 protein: CASSDREEGEQYF. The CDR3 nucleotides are TGTGCCAGCAGTGACAGGGAAGAAGGCGAGCAGTACTTC.

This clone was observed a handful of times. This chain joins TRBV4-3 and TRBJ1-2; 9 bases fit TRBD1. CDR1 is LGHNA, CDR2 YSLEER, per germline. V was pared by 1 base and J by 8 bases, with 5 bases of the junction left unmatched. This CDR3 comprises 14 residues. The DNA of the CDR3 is TGCGCCAGCAGCCAAGGGGACAGGGTGGGAGGCTACACCTTC. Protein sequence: CASSQGDRVGGYTF.

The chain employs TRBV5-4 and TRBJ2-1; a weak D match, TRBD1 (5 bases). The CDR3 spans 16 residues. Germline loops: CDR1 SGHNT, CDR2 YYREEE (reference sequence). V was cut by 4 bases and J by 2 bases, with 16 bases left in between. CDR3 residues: CASSQTPGMTYNEQFF. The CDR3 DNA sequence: TGTGCCAGCAGCCAAACTCCAGGGATGACCTACAATGAGCAGTTCTTC.

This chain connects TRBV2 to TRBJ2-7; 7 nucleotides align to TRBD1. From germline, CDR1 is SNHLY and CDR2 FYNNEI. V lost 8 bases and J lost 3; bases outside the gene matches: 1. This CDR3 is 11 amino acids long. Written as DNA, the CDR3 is TGTGCCAGCGGGGACAGCTACGAGCAGTACTTC. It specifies CASGDSYEQYF.

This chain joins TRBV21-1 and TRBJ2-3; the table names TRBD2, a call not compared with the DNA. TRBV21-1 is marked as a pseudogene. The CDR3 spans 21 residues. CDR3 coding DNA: TGTGCCAGCTCCCCCTGGTCGCTCCGGGGAGCGGGAGCCACAAGTACAGATACGCAGTATTTT. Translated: CASSPWSLRGAGATSTDTQYF.

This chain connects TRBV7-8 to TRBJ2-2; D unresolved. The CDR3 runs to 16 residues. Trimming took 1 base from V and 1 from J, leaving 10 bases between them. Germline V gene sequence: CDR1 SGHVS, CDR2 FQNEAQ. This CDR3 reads CASSLESRQNTGELFF. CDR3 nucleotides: TGTGCCAGCAGCTTAGAGTCCCGACAGAACACCGGGGAGCTGTTTTTT.

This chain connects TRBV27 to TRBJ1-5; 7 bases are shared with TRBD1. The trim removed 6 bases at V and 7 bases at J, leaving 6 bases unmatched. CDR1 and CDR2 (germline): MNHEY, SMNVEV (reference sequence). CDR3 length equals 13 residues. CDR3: CASRDRRGQPQHF. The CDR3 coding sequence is TGTGCCAGCAGGGACAGGAGAGGGCAGCCCCAGCATTTT.

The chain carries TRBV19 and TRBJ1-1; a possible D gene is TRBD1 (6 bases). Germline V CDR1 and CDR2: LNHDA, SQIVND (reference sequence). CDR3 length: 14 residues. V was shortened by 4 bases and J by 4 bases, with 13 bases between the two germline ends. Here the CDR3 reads CASSNSPGATEAFF. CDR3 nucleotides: TGTGCCAGTAGTAACTCCCCAGGGGCCACTGAAGCTTTCTTT.

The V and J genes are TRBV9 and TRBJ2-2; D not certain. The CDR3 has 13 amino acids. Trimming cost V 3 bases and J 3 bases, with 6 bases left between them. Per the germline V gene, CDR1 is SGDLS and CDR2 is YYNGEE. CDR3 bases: TGTGCCAGCAGCGGAGACTACACCGGGGAGCTGTTTTTT. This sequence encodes CASSGDYTGELFF.

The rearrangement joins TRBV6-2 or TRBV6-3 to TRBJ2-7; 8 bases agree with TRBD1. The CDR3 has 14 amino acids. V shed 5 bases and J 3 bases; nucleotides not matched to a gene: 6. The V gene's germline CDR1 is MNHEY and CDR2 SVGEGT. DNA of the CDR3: TGTGCCAGCAGTGACCGGGACAGGTACTACGAGCAGTACTTC. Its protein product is CASSDRDRYYEQYF.

The CDR3 DNA follows: TGTGCCAGCAGCTTCGGGGGGGGAAACCAAGAGACCCAGTACTTC. Its protein product is CASSFGGGNQETQYF. The chain has TRBV7-2 and TRBJ2-5; the match to TRBD2 covers 8 bases. V trimming: 3 bases; J trimming: 0 bases; junction bases outside the gene matches: 3. Per germline, CDR1 SGHTA and CDR2 FQGNSA. The CDR3 loop spans 15 amino acids.

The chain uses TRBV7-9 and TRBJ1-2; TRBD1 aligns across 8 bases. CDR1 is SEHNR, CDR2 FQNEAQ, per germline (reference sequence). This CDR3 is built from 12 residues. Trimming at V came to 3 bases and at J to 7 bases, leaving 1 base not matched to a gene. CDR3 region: CASSLTGAGYTF. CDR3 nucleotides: TGTGCCAGCAGCTTGACAGGGGCTGGCTACACCTTC. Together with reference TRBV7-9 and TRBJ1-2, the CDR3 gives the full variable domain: DTGVSQNPRHKITKRGQNVTFRCDPISEHNRLYWYRQTLGQGPEFLTYFQNEAQLEKSRLLSDRFSAERPKGSFSTLEIQRTEQGDSAMYLCASSLTGAGYTFGSGTRLTVV.

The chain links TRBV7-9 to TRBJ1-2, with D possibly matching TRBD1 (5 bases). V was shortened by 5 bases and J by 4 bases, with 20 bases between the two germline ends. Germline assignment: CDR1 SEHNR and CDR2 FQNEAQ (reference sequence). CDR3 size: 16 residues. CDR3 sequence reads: CASSNSGGLRPYGYTF. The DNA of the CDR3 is TGTGCCAGCAGCAACTCGGGGGGTCTTAGACCCTATGGCTACACCTTC.

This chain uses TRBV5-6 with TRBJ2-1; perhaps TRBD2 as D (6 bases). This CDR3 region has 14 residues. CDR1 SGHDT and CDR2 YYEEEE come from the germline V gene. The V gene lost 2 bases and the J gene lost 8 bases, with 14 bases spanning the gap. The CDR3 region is CASSFGPGGHEQFF. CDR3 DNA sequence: TGTGCCAGCAGCTTTGGACCAGGAGGGCATGAGCAGTTCTTC.

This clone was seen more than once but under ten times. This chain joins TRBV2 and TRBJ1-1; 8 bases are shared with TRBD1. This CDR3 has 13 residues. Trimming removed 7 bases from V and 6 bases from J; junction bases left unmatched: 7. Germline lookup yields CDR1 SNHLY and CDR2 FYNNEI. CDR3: CASKGQGRSEAFF. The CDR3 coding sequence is TGTGCCAGCAAAGGACAGGGTAGGTCTGAAGCTTTCTTT.

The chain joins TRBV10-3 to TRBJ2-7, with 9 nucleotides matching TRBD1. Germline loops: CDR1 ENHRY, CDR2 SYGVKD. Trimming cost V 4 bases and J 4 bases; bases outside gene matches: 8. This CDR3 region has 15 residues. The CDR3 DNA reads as TGTGCCATCAGTGCCGGACAGGGGACGGGATACGAGCAGTACTTC. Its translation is CAISAGQGTGYEQYF.

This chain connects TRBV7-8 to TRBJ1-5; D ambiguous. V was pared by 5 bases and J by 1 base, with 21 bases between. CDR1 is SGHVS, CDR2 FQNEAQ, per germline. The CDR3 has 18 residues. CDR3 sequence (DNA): TGTGCCAGCAGCCCACTCACCCAAGGGAGGCTCAGCAATCAGCCCCAGCATTTT. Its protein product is CASSPLTQGRLSNQPQHF.

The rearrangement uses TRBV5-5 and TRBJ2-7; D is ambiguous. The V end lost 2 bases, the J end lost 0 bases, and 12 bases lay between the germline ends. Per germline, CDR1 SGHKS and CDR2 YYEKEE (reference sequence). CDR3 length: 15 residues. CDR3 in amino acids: CASSLRGSISYEQYF. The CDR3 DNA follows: TGTGCCAGCAGCTTACGCGGTAGCATCTCCTACGAGCAGTACTTC.

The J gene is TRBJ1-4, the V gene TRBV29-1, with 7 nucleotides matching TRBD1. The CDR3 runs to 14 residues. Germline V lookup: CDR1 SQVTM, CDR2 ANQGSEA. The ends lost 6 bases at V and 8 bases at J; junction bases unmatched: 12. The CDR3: CSVAPTGAGEKLFF. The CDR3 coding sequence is TGCAGCGTCGCCCCCACAGGGGCGGGAGAAAAACTGTTTTTT.

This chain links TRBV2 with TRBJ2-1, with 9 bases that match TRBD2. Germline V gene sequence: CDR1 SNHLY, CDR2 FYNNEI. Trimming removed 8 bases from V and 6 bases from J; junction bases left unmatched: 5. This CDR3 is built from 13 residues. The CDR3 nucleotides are TGTGCCAGCGGTAGCGGGAGACCCAATGAGCAGTTCTTC. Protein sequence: CASGSGRPNEQFF.

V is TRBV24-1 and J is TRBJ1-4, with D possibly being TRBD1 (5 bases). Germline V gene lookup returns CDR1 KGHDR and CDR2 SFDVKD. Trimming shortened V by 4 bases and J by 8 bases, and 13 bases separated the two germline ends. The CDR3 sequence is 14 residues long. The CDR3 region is CATSDPNRGEKLFF. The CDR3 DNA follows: TGTGCCACCAGTGACCCCAATAGGGGCGAAAAACTGTTTTTT.

This CDR3 reads CASSDRGPEVNSPLHF. CDR3 sequence (DNA): TGTGCCAGCAGTGACAGGGGGCCTGAAGTAAATTCACCCCTCCACTTT. The chain is built from TRBV2 and TRBJ1-6; 8 bases are shared with TRBD1. The germline V gene has CDR1 SNHLY and CDR2 FYNNEI. This CDR3 has 16 amino acids. The junction had 8 bases not matched to a gene; V was cut back by 3 bases and J by 7 bases. The whole variable domain, filled in from reference TRBV2 and TRBJ1-6, reads EPEVTQTPSHQVTQMGQEVILRCVPISNHLYFYWYRQILGQKVEFLVSFYNNEISEKSEIFDDQFSVERPDGSNFTLKIRSTKLEDSAMYFCASSDRGPEVNSPLHFGNGTRLTVT.

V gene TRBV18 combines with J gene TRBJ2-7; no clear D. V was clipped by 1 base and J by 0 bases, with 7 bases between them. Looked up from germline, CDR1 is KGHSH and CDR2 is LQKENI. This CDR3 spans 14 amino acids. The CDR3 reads CASSPQQSSYEQYF. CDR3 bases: TGTGCCAGCTCACCACAACAGAGCTCCTACGAGCAGTACTTC.

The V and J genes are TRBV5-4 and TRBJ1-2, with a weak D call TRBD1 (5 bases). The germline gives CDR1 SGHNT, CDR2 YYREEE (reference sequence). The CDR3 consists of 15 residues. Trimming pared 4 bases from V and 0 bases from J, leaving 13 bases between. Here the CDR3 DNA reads TGTGCCAGCAGCCAACCCCTGACAGCTAACTATGGCTACACCTTC. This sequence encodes CASSQPLTANYGYTF.

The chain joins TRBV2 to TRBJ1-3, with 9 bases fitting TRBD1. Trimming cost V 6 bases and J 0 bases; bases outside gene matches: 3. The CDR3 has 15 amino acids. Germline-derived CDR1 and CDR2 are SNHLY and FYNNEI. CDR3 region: CASREDRGSGNTIYF. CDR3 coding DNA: TGTGCCAGCAGAGAGGACAGGGGCTCTGGAAACACCATATATTTT. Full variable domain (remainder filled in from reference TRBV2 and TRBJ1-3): EPEVTQTPSHQVTQMGQEVILRCVPISNHLYFYWYRQILGQKVEFLVSFYNNEISEKSEIFDDQFSVERPDGSNFTLKIRSTKLEDSAMYFCASREDRGSGNTIYFGEGSWLTVV.

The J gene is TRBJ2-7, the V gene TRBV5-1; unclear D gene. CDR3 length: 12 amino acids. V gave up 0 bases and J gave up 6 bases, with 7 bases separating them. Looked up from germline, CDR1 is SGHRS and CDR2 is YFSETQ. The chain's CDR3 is CASSLVGSEQYF. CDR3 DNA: TGCGCCAGCAGCTTGGTCGGTTCCGAGCAGTACTTC.

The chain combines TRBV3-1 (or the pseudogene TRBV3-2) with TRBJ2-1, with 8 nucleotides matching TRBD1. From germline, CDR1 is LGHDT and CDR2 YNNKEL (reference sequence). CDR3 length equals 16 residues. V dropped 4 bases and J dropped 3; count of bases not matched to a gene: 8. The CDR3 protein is CASSPFRDRNYNEQFF. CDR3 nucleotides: TGTGCCAGCAGCCCCTTCCGGGACAGGAACTACAATGAGCAGTTCTTC.

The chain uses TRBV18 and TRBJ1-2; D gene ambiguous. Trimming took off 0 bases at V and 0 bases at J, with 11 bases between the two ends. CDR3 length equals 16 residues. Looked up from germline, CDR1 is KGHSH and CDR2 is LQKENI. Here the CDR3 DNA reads TGTGCCAGCTCACCACCCGGGGTGGGAGCTAACTATGGCTACACCTTC. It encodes CASSPPGVGANYGYTF.